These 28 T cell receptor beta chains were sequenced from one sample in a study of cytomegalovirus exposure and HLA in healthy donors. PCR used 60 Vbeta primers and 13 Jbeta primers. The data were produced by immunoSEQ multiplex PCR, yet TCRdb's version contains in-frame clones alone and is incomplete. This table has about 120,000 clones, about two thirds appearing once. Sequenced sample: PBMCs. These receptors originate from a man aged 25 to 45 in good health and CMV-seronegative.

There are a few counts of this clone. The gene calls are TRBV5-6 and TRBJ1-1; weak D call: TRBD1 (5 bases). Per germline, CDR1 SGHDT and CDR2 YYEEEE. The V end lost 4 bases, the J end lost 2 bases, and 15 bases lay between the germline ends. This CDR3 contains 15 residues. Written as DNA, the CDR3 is TGTGCCAGCAGCAGGACCCAGGGATACAACACTGAAGCTTTCTTT. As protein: CASSRTQGYNTEAFF.

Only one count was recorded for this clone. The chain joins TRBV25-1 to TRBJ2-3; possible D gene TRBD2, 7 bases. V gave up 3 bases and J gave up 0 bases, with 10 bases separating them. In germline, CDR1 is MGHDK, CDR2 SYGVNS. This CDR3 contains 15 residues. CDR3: CASSEAGASTDTQYF. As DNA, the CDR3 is TGTGCCAGCAGTGAGGCGGGGGCCAGCACAGATACGCAGTATTTT.

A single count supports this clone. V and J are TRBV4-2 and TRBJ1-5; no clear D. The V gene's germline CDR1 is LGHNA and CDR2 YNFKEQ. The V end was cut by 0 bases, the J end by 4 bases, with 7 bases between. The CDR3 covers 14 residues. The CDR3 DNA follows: TGTGCCAGCAGCCAAGATAACGGTAATCAGCCCCAGCATTTT. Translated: CASSQDNGNQPQHF.

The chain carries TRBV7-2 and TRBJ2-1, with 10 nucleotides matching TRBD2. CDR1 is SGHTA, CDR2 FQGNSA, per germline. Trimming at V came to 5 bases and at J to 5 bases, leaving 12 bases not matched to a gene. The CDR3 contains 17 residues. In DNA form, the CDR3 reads TGTGCCAGCAGCCTAAATGGCCTAGCGGGGGCCCACAATGAGCAGTTCTTC. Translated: CASSLNGLAGAHNEQFF.

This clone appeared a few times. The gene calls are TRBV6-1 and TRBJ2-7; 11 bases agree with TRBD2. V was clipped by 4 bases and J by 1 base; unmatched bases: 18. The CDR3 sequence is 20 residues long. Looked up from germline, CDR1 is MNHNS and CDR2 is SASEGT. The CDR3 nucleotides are TGTGCCAGCAGTGTTTGGTATTCCTCAAGAACTAGCGGGGGATCCTACGAGCAGTACTTC. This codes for CASSVWYSSRTSGGSYEQYF.

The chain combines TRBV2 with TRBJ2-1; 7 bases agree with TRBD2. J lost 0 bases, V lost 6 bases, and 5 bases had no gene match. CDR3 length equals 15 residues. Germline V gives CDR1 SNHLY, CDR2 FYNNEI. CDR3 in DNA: TGTGCCAGCAGAATCGGGGGGTACTCCTACAATGAGCAGTTCTTC. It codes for CASRIGGYSYNEQFF.

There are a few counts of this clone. The CDR3: CASRRGAMADTQYF. CDR3 DNA: TGTGCCAGCAGACGGGGGGCGATGGCAGATACGCAGTATTTT. The rearrangement uses TRBV9 and TRBJ2-3, with a weak D call TRBD2 (7 bases). The CDR3 is 14 amino acids. Trimming left V 5 bases short and J 4 bases short, with 14 bases between. Germline V gene sequence: CDR1 SGDLS, CDR2 YYNGEE.

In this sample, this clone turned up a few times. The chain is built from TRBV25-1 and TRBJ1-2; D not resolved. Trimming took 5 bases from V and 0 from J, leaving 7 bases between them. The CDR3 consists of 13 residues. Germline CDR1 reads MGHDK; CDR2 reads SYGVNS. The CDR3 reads CASSPVTNYGYTF. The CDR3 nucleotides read TGTGCCAGCAGTCCAGTGACTAACTATGGCTACACCTTC.

CDR3: CAISEAGGGDTQYF. In nucleotides, the CDR3 is TGTGCCATCAGTGAAGCGGGGGGCGGGGATACGCAGTATTTT. The chain employs TRBV10-3 and TRBJ2-3, with TRBD2 matching over 9 bases. The germline V gene encodes CDR1 ENHRY and CDR2 SYGVKD. The CDR3 is 14 residues long. V gave up 3 bases and J gave up 6 bases; unmatched junction bases: 4.

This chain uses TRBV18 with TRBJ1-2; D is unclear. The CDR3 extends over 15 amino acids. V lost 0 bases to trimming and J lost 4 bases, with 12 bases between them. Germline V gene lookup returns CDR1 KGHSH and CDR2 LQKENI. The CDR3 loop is CASSPPSGILYGYTF. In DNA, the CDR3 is TGTGCCAGCTCACCACCATCGGGGATACTCTATGGCTACACCTTC.

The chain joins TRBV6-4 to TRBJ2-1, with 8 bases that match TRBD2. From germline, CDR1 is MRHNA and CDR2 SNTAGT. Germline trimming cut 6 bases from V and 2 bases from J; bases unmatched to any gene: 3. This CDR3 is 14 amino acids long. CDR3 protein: CASSVSGAYNEQFF. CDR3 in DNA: TGTGCCAGCAGCGTTAGCGGGGCCTACAATGAGCAGTTCTTC.

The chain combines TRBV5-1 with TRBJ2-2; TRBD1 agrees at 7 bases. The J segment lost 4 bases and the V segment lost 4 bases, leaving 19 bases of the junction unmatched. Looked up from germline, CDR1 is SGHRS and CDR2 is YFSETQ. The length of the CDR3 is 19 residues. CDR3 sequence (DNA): TGCGCCAGCAGCCCGCGCGCCGAGACAGGGAAAGGGCTCACCGGGGAGCTGTTTTTT. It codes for CASSPRAETGKGLTGELFF.

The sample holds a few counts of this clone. Written as DNA, the CDR3 is TGTGCCAGCAGCGTAGGCGGAGGGATGAGCAATCAGCCCCAGCATTTT. Amino acids: CASSVGGGMSNQPQHF. The chain carries TRBV9 and TRBJ1-5; D ambiguous. The CDR3 is made up of 16 amino acids. V was shortened by 0 bases and J by 1 base, with 11 bases between the two germline ends. Germline V gene sequence: CDR1 SGDLS, CDR2 YYNGEE.

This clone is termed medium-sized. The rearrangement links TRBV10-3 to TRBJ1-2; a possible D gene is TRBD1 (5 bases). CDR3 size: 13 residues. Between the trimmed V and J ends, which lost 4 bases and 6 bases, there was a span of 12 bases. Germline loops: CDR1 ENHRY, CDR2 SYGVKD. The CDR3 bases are TGTGCCATCAGTGCAGGGTTTTCGGATGGCTACACCTTC. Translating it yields CAISAGFSDGYTF.

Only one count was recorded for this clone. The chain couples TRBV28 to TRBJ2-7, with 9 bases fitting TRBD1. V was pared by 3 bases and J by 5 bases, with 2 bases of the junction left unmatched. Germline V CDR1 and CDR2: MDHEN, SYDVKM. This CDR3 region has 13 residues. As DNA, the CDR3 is TGTGCCAGCAGTTTCGGGACAGGGCACGAGCAGTACTTC. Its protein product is CASSFGTGHEQYF.

CDR3 DNA: TGTGCCAGCAGCTTATCCAGCTATGGCTACACCTTC. As protein: CASSLSSYGYTF. This chain links TRBV7-2 with TRBJ1-2; D is unresolved. V lost 2 bases and J lost 4, with 5 bases in between. The germline CDR1 and CDR2 sequences are SGHTA and FQGNSA. The CDR3 runs to 12 residues.

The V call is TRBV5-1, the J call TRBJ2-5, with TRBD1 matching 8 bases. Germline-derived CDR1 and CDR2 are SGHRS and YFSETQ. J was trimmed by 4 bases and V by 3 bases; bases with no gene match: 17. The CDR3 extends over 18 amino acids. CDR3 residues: CASSSNDDRDRPRETQYF. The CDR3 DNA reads TGCGCCAGCAGCTCCAATGATGACCGGGACAGGCCGCGAGAGACCCAGTACTTC.

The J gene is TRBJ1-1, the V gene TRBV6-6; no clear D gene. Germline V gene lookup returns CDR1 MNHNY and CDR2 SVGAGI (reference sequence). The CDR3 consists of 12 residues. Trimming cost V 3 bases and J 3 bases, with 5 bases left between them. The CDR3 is CASSYSDTEAFF. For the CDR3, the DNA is TGTGCCAGCAGTTATAGTGACACTGAAGCTTTCTTT.

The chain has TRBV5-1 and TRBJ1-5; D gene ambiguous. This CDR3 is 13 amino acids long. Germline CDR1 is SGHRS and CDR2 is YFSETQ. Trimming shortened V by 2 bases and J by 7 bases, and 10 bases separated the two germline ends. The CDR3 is CASSLAPRQPQHF. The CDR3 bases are TGCGCCAGCAGCTTAGCCCCCAGGCAGCCCCAGCATTTT.

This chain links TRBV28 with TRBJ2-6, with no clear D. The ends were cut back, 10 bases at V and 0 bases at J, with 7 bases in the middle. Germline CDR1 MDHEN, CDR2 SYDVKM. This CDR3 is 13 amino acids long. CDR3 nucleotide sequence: TGTGCCATCGCGAACTCTGGGGCCAACGTCCTGACTTTC. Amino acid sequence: CAIANSGANVLTF.

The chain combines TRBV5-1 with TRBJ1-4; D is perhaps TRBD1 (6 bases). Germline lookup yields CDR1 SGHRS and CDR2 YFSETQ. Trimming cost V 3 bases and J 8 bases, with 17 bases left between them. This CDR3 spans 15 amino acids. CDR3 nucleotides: TGCGCCAGCAGCTCTGGAGCAGGGGTTGGGGAAAAACTGTTTTTT. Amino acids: CASSSGAGVGEKLFF.

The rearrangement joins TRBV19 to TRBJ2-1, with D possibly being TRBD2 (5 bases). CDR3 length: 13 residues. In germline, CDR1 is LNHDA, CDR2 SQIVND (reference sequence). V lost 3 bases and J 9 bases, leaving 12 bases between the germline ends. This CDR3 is CASSIQPEGEQFF. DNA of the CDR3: TGTGCCAGTAGTATCCAACCTGAGGGTGAGCAGTTCTTC.

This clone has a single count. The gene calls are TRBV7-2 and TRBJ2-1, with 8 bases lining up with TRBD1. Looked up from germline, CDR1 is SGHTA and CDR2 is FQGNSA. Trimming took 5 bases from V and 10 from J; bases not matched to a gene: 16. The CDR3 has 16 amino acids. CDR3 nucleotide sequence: TGTGCCAGCAGCCAAGGCTCGGTTGGCCGGGACAGGGAGCAGTTCTTC. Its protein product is CASSQGSVGRDREQFF.

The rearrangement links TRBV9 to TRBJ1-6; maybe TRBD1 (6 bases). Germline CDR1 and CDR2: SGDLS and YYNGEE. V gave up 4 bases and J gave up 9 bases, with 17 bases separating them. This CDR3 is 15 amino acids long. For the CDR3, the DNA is TGTGCCAGCAGCCCCAGGGGAGGGGGAGGTTCACCCCTCCACTTT. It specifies CASSPRGGGGSPLHF.

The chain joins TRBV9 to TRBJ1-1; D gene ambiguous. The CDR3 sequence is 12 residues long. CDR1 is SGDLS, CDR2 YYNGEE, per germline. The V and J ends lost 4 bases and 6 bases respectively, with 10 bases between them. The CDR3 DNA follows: TGTGCCAGCAGCAAAGAGGGATCTGAAGCTTTCTTT. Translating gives CASSKEGSEAFF.

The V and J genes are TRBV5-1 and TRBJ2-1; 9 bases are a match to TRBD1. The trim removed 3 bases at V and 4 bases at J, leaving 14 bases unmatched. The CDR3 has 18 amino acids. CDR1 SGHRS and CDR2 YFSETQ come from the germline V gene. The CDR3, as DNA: TGCGCCAGCAGCTCCCAGCCTTCACAGGGGGCGGGATACAATGAGCAGTTCTTC. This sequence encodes CASSSQPSQGAGYNEQFF.

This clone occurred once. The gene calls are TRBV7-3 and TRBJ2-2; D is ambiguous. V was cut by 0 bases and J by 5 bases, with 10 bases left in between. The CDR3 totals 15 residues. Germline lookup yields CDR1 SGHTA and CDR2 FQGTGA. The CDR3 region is CASSLTGSGTGELFF. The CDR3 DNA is TGTGCCAGCAGCTTAACTGGGTCCGGGACCGGGGAGCTGTTTTTT.

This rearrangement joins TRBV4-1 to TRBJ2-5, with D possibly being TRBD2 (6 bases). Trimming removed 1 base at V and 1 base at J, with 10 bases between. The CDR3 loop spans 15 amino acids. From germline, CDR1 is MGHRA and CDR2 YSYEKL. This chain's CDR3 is CASSQGLGGQETQYF. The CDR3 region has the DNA TGCGCCAGCAGCCAAGGGTTGGGGGGCCAAGAGACCCAGTACTTC.